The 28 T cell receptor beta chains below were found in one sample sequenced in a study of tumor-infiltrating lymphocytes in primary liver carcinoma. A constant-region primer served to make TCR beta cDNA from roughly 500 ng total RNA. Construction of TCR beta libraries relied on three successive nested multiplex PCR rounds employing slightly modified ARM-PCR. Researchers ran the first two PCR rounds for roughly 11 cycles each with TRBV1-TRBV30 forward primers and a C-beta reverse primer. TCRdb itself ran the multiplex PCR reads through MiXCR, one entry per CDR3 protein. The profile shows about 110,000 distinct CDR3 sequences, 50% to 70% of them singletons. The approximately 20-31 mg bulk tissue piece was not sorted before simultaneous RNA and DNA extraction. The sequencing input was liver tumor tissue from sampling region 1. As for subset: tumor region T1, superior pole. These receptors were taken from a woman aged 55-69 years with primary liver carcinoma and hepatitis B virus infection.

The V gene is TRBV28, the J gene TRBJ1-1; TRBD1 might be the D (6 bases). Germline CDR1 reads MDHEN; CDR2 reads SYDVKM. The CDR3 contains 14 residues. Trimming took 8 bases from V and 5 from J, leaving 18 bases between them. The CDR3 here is CASASAGDYTEAFF. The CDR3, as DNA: TGTGCCAGCGCTTCGGCAGGGGATTATACTGAAGCTTTCTTT.

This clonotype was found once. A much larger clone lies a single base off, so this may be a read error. CDR3 region: CASSTLVSSGSGLRYDQYF. The CDR3 bases are TGTGCCAGCAGCACTCTGGTCTCGTCCGGCTCGGGACTCCGCTACGATCAGTACTTC. The J gene is TRBJ2-7, the V gene TRBV5-6, with D possibly matching TRBD2 (6 bases). This CDR3 has 19 residues. Germline V gene sequence: CDR1 SGHDT, CDR2 YYEEEE. The variable domain in full, with the rest retrieved from reference TRBV5-6 and TRBJ2-7, is DAGVTQSPTHLIKTRGQQVTLRCSPKSGHDTVSWYQQALGQGPQFIFQYYEEEERQRGNFPDRFSGHQFPNYSSELNVNALLLGDSALYLCASSTLVSSGSGLRYDQYFGPGTRLTVT.

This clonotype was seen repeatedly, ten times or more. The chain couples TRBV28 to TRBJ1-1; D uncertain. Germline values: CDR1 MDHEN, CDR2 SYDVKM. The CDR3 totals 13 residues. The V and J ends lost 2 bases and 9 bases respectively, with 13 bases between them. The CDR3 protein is CASSLSPGQQAFF. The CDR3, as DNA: TGTGCCAGCAGTTTAAGCCCTGGCCAGCAAGCTTTCTTT. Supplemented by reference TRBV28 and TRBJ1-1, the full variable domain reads DVKVTQSSRYLVKRTGEKVFLECVQDMDHENMFWYRQDPGLGLRLIYFSYDVKMKEKGDIPEGYSVSREKKERFSLILESASTNQTSMYLCASSLSPGQQAFFGQGTRLTVV.

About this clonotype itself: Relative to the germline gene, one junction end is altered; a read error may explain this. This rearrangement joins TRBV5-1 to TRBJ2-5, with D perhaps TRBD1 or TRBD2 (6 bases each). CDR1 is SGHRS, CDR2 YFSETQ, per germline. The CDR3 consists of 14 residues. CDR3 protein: CASSLAGGEETHYF. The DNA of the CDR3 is TGCGCCAGCAGCTTGGCCGGGGGCGAAGAGACCCACTACTTC.

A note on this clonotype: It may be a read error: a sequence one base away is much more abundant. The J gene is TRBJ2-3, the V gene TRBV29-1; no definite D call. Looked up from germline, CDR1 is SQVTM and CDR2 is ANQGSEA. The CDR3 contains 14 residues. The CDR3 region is CSVDMESRTNTQYF. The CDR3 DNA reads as TGCAGCGTTGACATGGAGAGCCGCACAAATACGCAGTATTTT.

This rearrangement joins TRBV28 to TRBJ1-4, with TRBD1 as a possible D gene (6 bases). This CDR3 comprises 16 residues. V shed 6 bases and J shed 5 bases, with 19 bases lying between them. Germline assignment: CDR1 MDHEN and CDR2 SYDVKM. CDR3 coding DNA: TGTGCCAGCAGCTCCCCCAATGGGGGCAGAAATGAAAAACTGTTTTTT. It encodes CASSSPNGGRNEKLFF.

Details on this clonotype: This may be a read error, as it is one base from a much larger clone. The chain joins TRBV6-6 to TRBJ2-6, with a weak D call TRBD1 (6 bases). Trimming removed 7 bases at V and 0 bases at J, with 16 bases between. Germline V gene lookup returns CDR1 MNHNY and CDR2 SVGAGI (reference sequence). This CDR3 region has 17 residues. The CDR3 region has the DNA TGTGCCAGCATGGTGGGCAGGGGAATCTCTGGGGCCAACGTCCTGACTTTC. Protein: CASMVGRGISGANVLTF.

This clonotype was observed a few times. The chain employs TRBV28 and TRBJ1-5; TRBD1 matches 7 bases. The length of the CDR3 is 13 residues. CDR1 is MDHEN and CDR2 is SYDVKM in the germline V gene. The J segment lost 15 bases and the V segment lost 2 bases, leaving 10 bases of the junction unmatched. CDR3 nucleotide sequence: TGTGCCAGCAGTTTACCCCGCGGACAGGCCATGCATTTT. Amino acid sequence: CASSLPRGQAMHF.

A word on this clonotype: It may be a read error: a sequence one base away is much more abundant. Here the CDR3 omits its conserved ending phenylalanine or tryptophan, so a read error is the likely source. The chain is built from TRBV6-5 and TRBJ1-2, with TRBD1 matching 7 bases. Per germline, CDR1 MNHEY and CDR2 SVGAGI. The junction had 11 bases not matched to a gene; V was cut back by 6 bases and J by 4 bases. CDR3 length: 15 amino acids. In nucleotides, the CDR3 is TGTGCCAGCAGCTCAGATCGACAGGGATTCTATGGCTACACCTCC. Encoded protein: CASSSDRQGFYGYTS.

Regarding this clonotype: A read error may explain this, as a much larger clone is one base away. The CDR3 protein is CASSLAAFITEAFF. The CDR3 DNA reads TGTGCCAGCAGTTTAGCGGCCTTTATCACTGAAGCTTTCTTT. V gene TRBV12-5 combines with J gene TRBJ1-1; the D is unclear. The CDR3 runs to 14 residues. Germline CDR1 is LGHNT and CDR2 is FRNRAP.

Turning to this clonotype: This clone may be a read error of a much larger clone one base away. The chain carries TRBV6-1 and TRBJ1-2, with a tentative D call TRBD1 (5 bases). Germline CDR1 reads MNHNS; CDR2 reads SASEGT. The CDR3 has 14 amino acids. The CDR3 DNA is TGTGCCAGCAGTCCGCAGCCCGGGGGTCGGGGCTACATCTTC. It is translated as CASSPQPGGRGYIF.

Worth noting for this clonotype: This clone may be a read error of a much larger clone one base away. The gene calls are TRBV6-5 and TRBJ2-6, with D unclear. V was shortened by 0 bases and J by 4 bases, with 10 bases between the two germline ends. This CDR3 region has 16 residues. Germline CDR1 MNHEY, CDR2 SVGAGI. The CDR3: CASSYSLESGANVLTF. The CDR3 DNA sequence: TGTGCCAGCAGTTACTCGTTAGAGTCCGGGGCCAACGTCCTGACTTTC.

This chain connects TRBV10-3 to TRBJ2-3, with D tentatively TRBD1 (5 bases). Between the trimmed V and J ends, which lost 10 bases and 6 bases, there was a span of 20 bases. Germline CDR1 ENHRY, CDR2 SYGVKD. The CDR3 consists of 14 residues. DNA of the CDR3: TGTGCCACCCGGTCTGGGGCCCTGGGGGATACGCAGTATTTT. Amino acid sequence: CATRSGALGDTQYF.

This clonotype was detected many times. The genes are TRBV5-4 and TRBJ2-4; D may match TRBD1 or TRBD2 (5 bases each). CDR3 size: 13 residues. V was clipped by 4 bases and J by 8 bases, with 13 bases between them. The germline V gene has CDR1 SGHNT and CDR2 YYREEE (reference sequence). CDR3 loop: CASSIVGVDIQYF. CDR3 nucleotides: TGTGCCAGCAGCATTGTGGGGGTGGACATTCAGTACTTC.

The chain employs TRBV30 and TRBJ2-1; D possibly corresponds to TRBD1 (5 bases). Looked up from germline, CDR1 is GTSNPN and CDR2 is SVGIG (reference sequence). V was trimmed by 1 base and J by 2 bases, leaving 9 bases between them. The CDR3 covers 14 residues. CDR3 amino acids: CAWSAGSTYNEQFF. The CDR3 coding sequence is TGTGCCTGGAGTGCAGGGTCAACCTACAATGAGCAGTTCTTC.

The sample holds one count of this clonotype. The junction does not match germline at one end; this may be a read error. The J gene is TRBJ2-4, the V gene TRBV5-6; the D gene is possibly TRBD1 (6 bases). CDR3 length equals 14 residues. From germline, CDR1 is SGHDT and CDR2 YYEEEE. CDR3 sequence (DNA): TGTGCCAGCAGTCCGGGACACGGGAAAACCATTCAGTACTTC. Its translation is CASSPGHGKTIQYF.

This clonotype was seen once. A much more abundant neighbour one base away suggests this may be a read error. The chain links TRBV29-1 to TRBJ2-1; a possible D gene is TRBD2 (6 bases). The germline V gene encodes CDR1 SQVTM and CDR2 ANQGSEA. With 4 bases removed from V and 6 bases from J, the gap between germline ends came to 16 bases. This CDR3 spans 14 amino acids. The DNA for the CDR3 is TGCAGCGTTGTAGTGACTAGAGGGGCCAATGAGCAGTTCTTC. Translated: CSVVVTRGANEQFF.

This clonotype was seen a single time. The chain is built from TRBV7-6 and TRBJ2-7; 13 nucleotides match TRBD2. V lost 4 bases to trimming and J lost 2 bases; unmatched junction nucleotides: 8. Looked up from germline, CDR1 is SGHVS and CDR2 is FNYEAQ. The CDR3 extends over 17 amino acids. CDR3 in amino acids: CASSSILAGGFAYEQYF. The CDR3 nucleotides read TGTGCCAGCAGCTCAATACTAGCGGGAGGGTTTGCCTACGAGCAGTACTTC.

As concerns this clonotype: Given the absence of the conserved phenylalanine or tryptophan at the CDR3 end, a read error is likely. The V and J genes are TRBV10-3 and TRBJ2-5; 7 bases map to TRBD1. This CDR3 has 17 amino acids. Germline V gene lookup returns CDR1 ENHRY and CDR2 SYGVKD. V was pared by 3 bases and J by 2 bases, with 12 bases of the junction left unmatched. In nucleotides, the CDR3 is TGTGCCATCAGTGAAGGCCTAGGGACAGCAACTCAAGAGACCCAGTACTCC. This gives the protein CAISEGLGTATQETQYS.

DNA of the CDR3: TGTGCCAGCAGTGAAGGGGGCAGGGGGTTGGAAGAGACCCAGTACTTC. This translates into CASSEGGRGLEETQYF. This chain joins TRBV25-1 and TRBJ2-5; 7 nucleotides line up with TRBD1. CDR1 MGHDK and CDR2 SYGVNS come from the germline V gene. The J segment lost 3 bases and the V segment lost 2 bases, leaving 9 bases of the junction unmatched. The CDR3 extends over 16 amino acids.

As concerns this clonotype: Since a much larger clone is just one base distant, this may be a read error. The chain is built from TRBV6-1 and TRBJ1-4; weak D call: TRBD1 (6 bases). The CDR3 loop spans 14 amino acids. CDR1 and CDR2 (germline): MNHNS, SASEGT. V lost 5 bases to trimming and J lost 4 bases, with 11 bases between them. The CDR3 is CASSHPDSNEKLFF. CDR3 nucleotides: TGTGCCAGCAGTCACCCGGACAGTAATGAAAAACTGTTTTTT.

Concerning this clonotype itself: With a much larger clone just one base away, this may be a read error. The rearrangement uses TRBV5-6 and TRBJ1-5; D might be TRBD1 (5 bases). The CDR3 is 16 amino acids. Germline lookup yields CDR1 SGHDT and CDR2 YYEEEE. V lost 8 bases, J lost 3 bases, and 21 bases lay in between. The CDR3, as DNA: TGTGCCAGACTAGACAGAATATCTAATACCAATCAGCCCCAGCATTTT. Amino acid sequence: CARLDRISNTNQPQHF.

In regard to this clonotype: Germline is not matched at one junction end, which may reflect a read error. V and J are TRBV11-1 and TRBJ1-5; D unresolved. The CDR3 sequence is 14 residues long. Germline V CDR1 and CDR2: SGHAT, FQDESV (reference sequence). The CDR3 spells CPSSQGGFNQSQHF. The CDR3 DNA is TGTCCCAGCAGCCAAGGAGGGTTCAATCAGTCCCAGCATTTT.

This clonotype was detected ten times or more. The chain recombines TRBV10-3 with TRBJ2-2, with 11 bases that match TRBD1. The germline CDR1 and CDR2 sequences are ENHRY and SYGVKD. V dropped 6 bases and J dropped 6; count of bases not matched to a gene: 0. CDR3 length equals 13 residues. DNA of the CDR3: TGTGCCATCAGGGGACAGGGGGCCGGGGAGCTGTTTTTT. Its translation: CAIRGQGAGELFF.

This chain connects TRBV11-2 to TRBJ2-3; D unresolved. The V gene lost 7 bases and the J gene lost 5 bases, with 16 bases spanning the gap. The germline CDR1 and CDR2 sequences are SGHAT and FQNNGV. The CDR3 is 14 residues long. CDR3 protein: CASNSGNLRDTQYF. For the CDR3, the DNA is TGTGCCAGCAACTCAGGAAACCTTCGAGATACGCAGTATTTT. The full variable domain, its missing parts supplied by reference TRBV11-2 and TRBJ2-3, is EAGVAQSPRYKIIEKRQSVAFWCNPISGHATLYWYQQILGQGPKLLIQFQNNGVVDDSQLPKDRFSAERLKGVDSTLKIQPAKLEDSAVYLCASNSGNLRDTQYFGPGTRLTVL.

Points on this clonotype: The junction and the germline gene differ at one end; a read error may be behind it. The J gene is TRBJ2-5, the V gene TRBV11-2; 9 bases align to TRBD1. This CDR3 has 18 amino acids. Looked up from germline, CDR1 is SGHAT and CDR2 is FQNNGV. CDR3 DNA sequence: TGTGACAGCAGCTTAACCCCGACAGGGGGGGAAGAGGTGGGGACCCAGTACTTC. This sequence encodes CDSSLTPTGGEEVGTQYF.

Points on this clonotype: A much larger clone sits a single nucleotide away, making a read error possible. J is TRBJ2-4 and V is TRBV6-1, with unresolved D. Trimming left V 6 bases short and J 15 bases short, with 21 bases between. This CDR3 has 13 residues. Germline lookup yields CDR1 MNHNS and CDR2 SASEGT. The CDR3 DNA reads TGTGCCAGCAGCGCAGTTTCCCGCATGTATCGGTACTTC. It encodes CASSAVSRMYRYF.

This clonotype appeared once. CDR3 DNA sequence: TGCAGTGCTATAAATAGTGGCGGGGGCTACGAGACCCAGTACTTC. Amino acid sequence: CSAINSGGGYETQYF. V is TRBV20-1 and J is TRBJ2-5; maybe TRBD2 (7 bases). From germline, CDR1 is DFQATT and CDR2 SNEGSKA (reference sequence). Trimming stripped 4 bases from V and 5 bases from J, with 20 bases between. The CDR3 covers 15 residues.